The clone carrying this T cell receptor (beta chain) was detected only once. This specimen comes from a study of technical replicates of blood from a few donors. Germline CDR1 and CDR2: LGHNA and YSLEER. V dropped 0 bases and J dropped 3 bases, with 8 bases sitting between them. The CDR3 contains 14 residues. Here immunoSEQ multiplex PCR was the method, and the copy in TCRdb shows in-frame clones only, minus some. The table shows some 83,000 clones, with around 94% occurring only once. The receptor comes from a human donor in good health. The source material was T cells isolated from PBMCs. The rearrangement uses TRBV4-3 and TRBJ2-5; D perhaps matches TRBD2 (5 bases). Here the CDR3 DNA reads TGCGCCAGCAGCCAAGATATCGGGGAAGAGACCCAGTACTTC. Encoded protein: CASSQDIGEETQYF.